The 23 T cell receptor beta chains given below trace back to one sample, sequenced in a study of blood T cell repertoires in COVID-19. Assay used: immunoSEQ multiplex PCR; TCRdb lists only in-frame clones, some missing. The sample has a few hundred thousand clones; roughly 86% are singletons. Sequencing was carried out using peripheral blood. Source of these receptors: a man aged 40-55 years who had recovered from COVID-19.

The genes are TRBV7-9 and TRBJ1-1; D gene uncertain. CDR1 is SEHNR, CDR2 FQNEAQ, per germline (reference sequence). Trimming removed 1 base from V and 0 bases from J, with 12 bases in between. This CDR3 contains 16 residues. CDR3 loop: CASSLGPGAMNTEAFF. In DNA form, the CDR3 reads TGTGCCAGCAGCTTAGGGCCGGGAGCCATGAACACTGAAGCTTTCTTT.

The J gene is TRBJ1-2, the V gene TRBV6-5; 8 bases line up with TRBD1. The CDR3 consists of 14 residues. V lost 10 bases and J lost 6; bases outside the gene matches: 13. The germline V gene encodes CDR1 MNHEY and CDR2 SVGAGI. As DNA, the CDR3 is TGTGCCACCTCACGAAACAGGGGGTTGGATGGCTACACCTTC. This gives the protein CATSRNRGLDGYTF.

The rearrangement joins TRBV7-2 to TRBJ2-7; D possibly corresponds to TRBD2 (6 bases). Germline-derived CDR1 and CDR2 are SGHTA and FQGNSA. Trimming cost V 6 bases and J 1 base, with 13 bases left between them. This CDR3 spans 14 amino acids. The CDR3 sequence: CASSLTRVSYEQYF. The CDR3 region has the DNA TGTGCCAGCAGTTTGACTAGAGTGTCCTACGAGCAGTACTTC. The complete variable domain, with remaining parts taken from reference TRBV7-2 and TRBJ2-7, reads GAGVSQSPSNKVTEKGKDVELRCDPISGHTALYWYRQSLGQGLEFLIYFQGNSAPDKSGLPSDRFSAERTGGSVSTLTIQRTQQEDSAVYLCASSLTRVSYEQYFGPGTRLTVT.

The rearrangement joins TRBV27 to TRBJ2-7; weak D call: TRBD2 (5 bases). The CDR3 is 15 residues long. CDR1 MNHEY and CDR2 SMNVEV come from the germline V gene (reference sequence). Trimming shortened V by 5 bases and J by 13 bases, and 27 bases separated the two germline ends. Here the CDR3 reads CASSPGLGVAVPPYF. The CDR3 bases are TGTGCCAGCAGTCCCGGGCTCGGGGTAGCCGTCCCCCCATACTTC.

V is TRBV6-2 or TRBV6-3 and J is TRBJ2-7; D may be TRBD2 (5 bases). V lost 2 bases, J lost 4 bases, and 15 bases lay in between. The CDR3 is made up of 15 amino acids. Germline-derived CDR1 and CDR2 are MNHEY and SVGEGT. CDR3 in amino acids: CASSYQRERSYEQYF. CDR3 in DNA: TGTGCCAGCAGTTACCAACGGGAAAGATCTTACGAGCAGTACTTC.

This clone occurred a few times. The chain carries TRBV6-6 and TRBJ1-1; TRBD1 might be the D (6 bases). This CDR3 comprises 13 residues. CDR1 and CDR2 from the germline V gene are MNHNY and SVGAGI (reference sequence). V lost 6 bases, J lost 4 bases, and 12 bases lay in between. CDR3 coding DNA: TGTGCCAGCAGAGACAGGAGAAGCACTGAAGCTTTCTTT. It codes for CASRDRRSTEAFF.

This sequence joins TRBV18 and TRBJ2-5; D ambiguous. The CDR3 is 12 amino acids. V dropped 6 bases and J dropped 4 bases, with 9 bases sitting between them. Germline V gives CDR1 KGHSH, CDR2 LQKENI. DNA for the CDR3: TGTGCCAGCTCTCTGCGGAGAGAGACCCAGTACTTC. Protein product: CASSLRRETQYF.

The CDR3 nucleotides are TGTGCCAGCAGTGAACTGAGCGTTAGCTCCTACGAGCAGTACTTC. It specifies CASSELSVSSYEQYF. The genes are TRBV2 and TRBJ2-7; no clear D gene. Looked up from germline, CDR1 is SNHLY and CDR2 is FYNNEI. Trimming removed 2 bases from V and 0 bases from J, with 11 bases in between. This CDR3 is built from 15 residues.

The CDR3 sequence: CASSFPTGAGTGELFF. The CDR3 DNA reads TGTGCCAGCAGTTTCCCGACAGGTGCTGGCACCGGGGAGCTGTTTTTT. The genes are TRBV27 and TRBJ2-2, with D possibly matching TRBD1 (6 bases). Looked up from germline, CDR1 is MNHEY and CDR2 is SMNVEV (reference sequence). There are 16 residues in the CDR3. The germline V and J ends were trimmed by 3 bases and 4 bases, with 15 bases remaining between them.

This clone occurred once. The chain joins TRBV5-6 to TRBJ1-5; TRBD1 is a possible D gene (5 bases). This CDR3 region has 13 residues. Trimming removed 3 bases from V and 5 bases from J, with 9 bases in between. CDR1 and CDR2 (germline): SGHDT, YYEEEE. CDR3 sequence: CASSSAGDQPQHF. The CDR3 region has the DNA TGTGCCAGCAGCTCGGCGGGGGATCAGCCCCAGCATTTT.

This chain links TRBV6-6 with TRBJ2-7, with 7 bases aligning to TRBD1. V gave up 2 bases and J gave up 3 bases; unmatched junction bases: 10. The CDR3 is 16 residues long. The germline V gene has CDR1 MNHNY and CDR2 SVGAGI (reference sequence). The CDR3 loop reads CASSYPTTGNFYEQYF. CDR3 coding DNA: TGTGCCAGCAGTTACCCTACGACAGGGAATTTCTACGAGCAGTACTTC.

The chain uses TRBV29-1 and TRBJ1-2; 7 bases are shared with TRBD1. Trimming removed 2 bases from V and 3 bases from J; junction bases left unmatched: 9. The germline V gene has CDR1 SQVTM and CDR2 ANQGSEA. The CDR3 has 15 amino acids. In nucleotides, the CDR3 is TGCAGCGTTGAAAAATGGACAGGCAACCACTATGGCTACACCTTC. As protein: CSVEKWTGNHYGYTF.

The chain joins TRBV27 to TRBJ1-5; TRBD1 might be the D (6 bases). The CDR3 is made up of 15 amino acids. Germline assignment: CDR1 MNHEY and CDR2 SMNVEV (reference sequence). Trimming stripped 3 bases from V and 5 bases from J, with 14 bases between. In nucleotides, the CDR3 is TGTGCCAGCAGTTTGGCGGGGGCCGGGGATCAGCCCCAGCATTTT. This sequence encodes CASSLAGAGDQPQHF.

The V and J genes are TRBV2 and TRBJ1-1; tentative D call: TRBD1 (5 bases). V lost 5 bases to trimming and J lost 4 bases, with 14 bases between them. Germline V gene lookup returns CDR1 SNHLY and CDR2 FYNNEI. CDR3 size: 14 residues. In DNA, the CDR3 is TGTGCCAGCAGTCCGACAGCCTGGGCCACTGAAGCTTTCTTT. Translation: CASSPTAWATEAFF.

This clone occurred a few times. CDR3 sequence: CASSHRSVKENEQFF. In DNA form, the CDR3 reads TGTGCCAGCAGCCACCGAAGTGTTAAAGAGAATGAGCAGTTCTTC. V usage is TRBV14 and J usage is TRBJ2-1; no clear D gene. The V and J ends lost 3 bases and 7 bases respectively, with 16 bases between them. From germline, CDR1 is SGHDN and CDR2 FVKESK. CDR3 length equals 15 residues.

The chain carries TRBV6-5 and TRBJ2-3; D is perhaps TRBD2 (7 bases). The CDR3 loop spans 15 amino acids. Germline assignment: CDR1 MNHEY and CDR2 SVGAGI. V shed 2 bases and J shed 2 bases, with 11 bases lying between them. DNA for the CDR3: TGTGCCAGCAGTTACCGGGGGGCAACCACAGATACGCAGTATTTT. As protein: CASSYRGATTDTQYF.

This chain connects TRBV9 to TRBJ2-3, with TRBD1 matching over 8 bases. With 1 base clipped from V and 2 bases from J, the junction kept 6 bases outside the gene matches. The CDR3 covers 16 residues. CDR1 SGDLS and CDR2 YYNGEE come from the germline V gene. Written as DNA, the CDR3 is TGTGCCAGCAGCGTAATTGGGACAGGCAACACAGATACGCAGTATTTT. Translated, it gives CASSVIGTGNTDTQYF.

The chain recombines TRBV6-2 or TRBV6-3 with TRBJ2-2; TRBD1 aligns across 7 bases. The germline CDR1 and CDR2 sequences are MNHEY and SVGEGT. The CDR3 runs to 17 residues. V shed 0 bases, J shed 0 bases, and the junction held 4 bases outside the gene matches. Here the CDR3 reads CASSYSWDSTNTGELFF. The CDR3 DNA is TGTGCCAGCAGTTACTCGTGGGACAGCACGAACACCGGGGAGCTGTTTTTT.

V and J are TRBV3-1 (or the pseudogene TRBV3-2) and TRBJ2-7; D gene ambiguous. The V end was cut by 2 bases, the J end by 1 base, with 3 bases between. Germline CDR1 LGHDT, CDR2 YNNKEL (reference sequence). The CDR3 has 12 residues. CDR3 nucleotides: TGTGCCAGCAGCCAAACATCCTACGAGCAGTACTTC. Translated: CASSQTSYEQYF.

The chain combines TRBV2 with TRBJ1-2; unclear D gene. The CDR3 length is 13 residues. Trimming removed 1 base from V and 4 bases from J, with 7 bases in between. The germline gives CDR1 SNHLY, CDR2 FYNNEI. The CDR3 spells CASSEGQFYGYTF. In DNA, the CDR3 is TGTGCCAGCAGTGAAGGGCAGTTCTATGGCTACACCTTC.

The gene calls are TRBV14 and TRBJ2-1; 9 nucleotides match TRBD1. This CDR3 contains 15 residues. The trim removed 4 bases at V and 8 bases at J, leaving 9 bases unmatched. Per germline, CDR1 SGHDN and CDR2 FVKESK. CDR3 nucleotide sequence: TGTGCCAGCAGCCTTCCGGGACAGGGAGACGATGAGCAGTTCTTC. This gives the protein CASSLPGQGDDEQFF.

The V and J genes are TRBV5-1 and TRBJ2-5; 7 bases agree with TRBD1. Per germline, CDR1 SGHRS and CDR2 YFSETQ. This CDR3 region has 15 residues. Trimming took 0 bases from V and 5 from J; bases not matched to a gene: 7. This CDR3 is CASSLVLTGEETQYF. CDR3 DNA: TGCGCCAGCAGCTTGGTACTTACAGGGGAGGAGACCCAGTACTTC.

The V call is TRBV7-9, the J call TRBJ1-6; D is possibly TRBD1 (6 bases). Germline V gene data show CDR1 as SEHNR and CDR2 as FQNEAQ (reference sequence). This CDR3 has 16 amino acids. Trimming took off 5 bases at V and 2 bases at J, with 13 bases between the two ends. CDR3 sequence: CASSPEGVAYNSPLHF. The DNA for the CDR3 is TGTGCCAGCAGCCCTGAGGGGGTGGCCTATAATTCACCCCTCCACTTT.